These 24 T cell receptor beta chains were sequenced from one sample in a study of blood T cell repertoires in COVID-19. The repertoire was sequenced with immunoSEQ multiplex PCR; TCRdb's copy has only in-frame clones and lacks some. The repertoire includes fewer than 250,000 clones, 75% to 85% of them detected once, and roughly 5.5% sits in the top ten. Specimen: peripheral blood. All receptors derive from a human donor in a cohort sampled during active COVID-19.

The chain links TRBV5-4 to TRBJ2-2, with 9 bases lining up with TRBD2. The V gene end was trimmed by 4 bases and the J gene end by 7 bases; junction bases not matched to a gene: 8. Per the germline V gene, CDR1 is SGHNT and CDR2 is YYREEE (reference sequence). The CDR3 has 15 residues. CDR3 amino acids: CASSPSGGRGGELFF. The CDR3 DNA reads TGTGCCAGCAGCCCCAGCGGGGGGCGTGGCGGGGAGCTGTTTTTT. The full variable domain, in which reference TRBV5-4 and TRBJ2-2 provide the parts outside the CDR3, is ETGVTQSPTHLIKTRGQQVTLRCSSQSGHNTVSWYQQALGQGPQFIFQYYREEENGRGNFPPRFSGLQFPNYSSELNVNALELDDSALYLCASSPSGGRGGELFFGEGSRLTVL.

The V gene is TRBV7-2, the J gene TRBJ1-6; the match to TRBD1 covers 9 bases. The CDR3 consists of 14 residues. Germline V gene lookup returns CDR1 SGHTA and CDR2 FQGNSA. The junction had 7 bases not matched to a gene; V was cut back by 9 bases and J by 7 bases. The CDR3 DNA reads as TGTGCCAGTAGACAGGGGGTTGTGAATTCACCCCTCCACTTT. It encodes CASRQGVVNSPLHF.

A single count supports this clone. The junction differs from germline at one of its ends, possibly a read error. This rearrangement joins TRBV7-7 to TRBJ2-3; 10 bases are shared with TRBD2. Per the germline V gene, CDR1 is SSHAT and CDR2 is FNYEAQ (reference sequence). This CDR3 has 15 amino acids. CDR3 sequence (DNA): TGTGCTAGCAGCTTAGGGACTAGCGGCACAGATACGCAGTATTTT. Its translation is CASSLGTSGTDTQYF.

The chain joins TRBV3-1 (or the pseudogene TRBV3-2) to TRBJ2-1, with 8 bases aligning to TRBD1. The CDR3 spans 12 residues. From germline, CDR1 is LGHDT and CDR2 YNNKEL (reference sequence). V lost 5 bases and J lost 13; bases outside the gene matches: 7. Here the CDR3 reads CASSYGQGIQFF. CDR3 sequence (DNA): TGTGCCAGCAGCTACGGACAGGGCATCCAGTTCTTC.

The chain combines TRBV24-1 with TRBJ1-6; no clear D gene. Germline V gene lookup returns CDR1 KGHDR and CDR2 SFDVKD. The CDR3 covers 12 residues. V was cut by 4 bases and J by 8 bases, with 5 bases left in between. The CDR3, as DNA: TGTGCCACCAGTGAGAGGGATTCACCCCTCCACTTT. It encodes CATSERDSPLHF.

The chain employs TRBV5-1 and TRBJ1-4; TRBD1 aligns across 9 bases. CDR1 and CDR2 (germline): SGHRS, YFSETQ. The CDR3 totals 14 residues. V shed 4 bases and J 5 bases; nucleotides not matched to a gene: 3. The CDR3 DNA reads as TGCGCCAGCAGCCCAGGGACAGGGAATGAAAAACTGTTTTTT. The encoded protein is CASSPGTGNEKLFF.

V is TRBV6-6 and J is TRBJ1-5; D perhaps matches TRBD1 (6 bases). V lost 0 bases to trimming and J lost 1 base, with 10 bases between them. Germline assignment: CDR1 MNHNY and CDR2 SVGAGI (reference sequence). The CDR3 contains 16 residues. CDR3 region: CASSYSTGASNQPQHF. In DNA form, the CDR3 reads TGTGCCAGCAGTTACTCGACAGGAGCAAGCAATCAGCCCCAGCATTTT.

This clone has just one count. The J gene is TRBJ2-5, the V gene TRBV5-1; D might be TRBD1 (6 bases). Looked up from germline, CDR1 is SGHRS and CDR2 is YFSETQ. Trimming shortened V by 7 bases and J by 1 base, and 14 bases separated the two germline ends. The CDR3 covers 14 residues. CDR3 nucleotides: TGCGCCAGCTATGGGGACACCCTCCAAGAGACCCAGTACTTC. This codes for CASYGDTLQETQYF.

Turning to this clone: Mismatch with germline at one junction end may stem from a read error. The chain couples TRBV7-7 to TRBJ2-5, with D perhaps TRBD2 (5 bases). From germline, CDR1 is SSHAT and CDR2 FNYEAQ (reference sequence). This CDR3 comprises 18 residues. The CDR3 DNA is TGTGCTAGCAGTCACTTCTTTTTTAGCGCAAACAACGTGGAGACCCAGTACTTC. Its translation is CASSHFFFSANNVETQYF. Full variable domain (rest looked up from reference TRBV7-7 and TRBJ2-5): GAGVSQSPRYKVTKRGQDVTLRCDPISSHATLYWYQQALGQGPEFLTYFNYEAQPDKSGLPSDRFSAERPEGSISTLTIQRTEQRDSAMYRCASSHFFFSANNVETQYFGPGTRLLVL.

The chain recombines TRBV4-1 with TRBJ1-2; 8 bases match TRBD1. Germline lookup yields CDR1 MGHRA and CDR2 YSYEKL. J lost 8 bases, V lost 4 bases, and 3 bases had no gene match. This CDR3 comprises 12 residues. In nucleotides, the CDR3 is TGCGCCAGCAGCCGACAGGGGAAGGGCTACACCTTC. As protein: CASSRQGKGYTF.

This CDR3 is CASQFIWGSGSNQPQHF. CDR3 bases: TGTGCCAGCCAGTTTATTTGGGGAAGCGGTTCAAATCAGCCCCAGCATTTT. The genes are TRBV28 and TRBJ1-5; D unclear. Germline assignment: CDR1 MDHEN and CDR2 SYDVKM. CDR3 length equals 17 residues. The V end lost 8 bases, the J end lost 4 bases, and 24 bases lay between the germline ends.

The chain is built from TRBV19 and TRBJ2-1, with TRBD1 identical over 9 bases. The V and J ends lost 11 bases and 7 bases, in that order; junction bases with no gene match: 12. The CDR3 has 14 amino acids. Germline V lookup: CDR1 LNHDA, CDR2 SQIVND (reference sequence). CDR3 coding DNA: TGTGCCTCCGGGGCTGGACAGGGGAATAATGAGCAGTTCTTC. The encoded protein is CASGAGQGNNEQFF.

V gene TRBV2 combines with J gene TRBJ1-5; tentatively, D is TRBD1 (6 bases). The CDR3 spans 15 residues. V lost 1 base and J 7 bases, leaving 14 bases between the germline ends. Germline assignment: CDR1 SNHLY and CDR2 FYNNEI. This chain's CDR3 is CASSEDRERGQPQHF. The DNA of the CDR3 is TGTGCCAGCAGTGAAGACAGGGAACGTGGGCAGCCCCAGCATTTT.

This chain links TRBV5-1 with TRBJ1-2, with TRBD1 matching over 7 bases. The CDR3 is 16 residues long. Per the germline V gene, CDR1 is SGHRS and CDR2 is YFSETQ. J was trimmed by 6 bases and V by 4 bases; bases with no gene match: 15. For the CDR3, the DNA is TGCGCCAGCAGCCCGCTAGACCCGGGACAGATCGATGGCTACACCTTC. Translating it yields CASSPLDPGQIDGYTF.

The rearrangement joins TRBV7-9 to TRBJ2-3, with D unclear. CDR1 and CDR2 from the germline V gene are SEHNR and FQNEAQ (reference sequence). This CDR3 is 14 amino acids long. Trimming removed 5 bases at V and 2 bases at J, with 11 bases between. The CDR3 spells CASSPGSYTDTQYF. As DNA, the CDR3 is TGTGCCAGCAGCCCCGGGTCTTACACAGATACGCAGTATTTT.

The chain couples TRBV21-1 to TRBJ2-3; TRBD1, as called in the table, went unchecked against the DNA. TRBV21-1 is recorded as a pseudogene. The CDR3 is made up of 18 amino acids. CDR3 DNA: TGTGCCAGCAGCAAAGCAATCGGGACAGAAGAATTCACAGATACGCAGTATTTT. Its protein product is CASSKAIGTEEFTDTQYF.

This rearrangement joins TRBV9 to TRBJ2-2, with TRBD2 matching 9 bases. V shed 3 bases, J shed 2 bases, and the junction held 17 bases outside the gene matches. The CDR3 runs to 20 residues. Per germline, CDR1 SGDLS and CDR2 YYNGEE. The CDR3 coding sequence is TGTGCCAGCAGCGCCTCCCCTGGCGGGGGGGCCCGTCGCAACACCGGGGAGCTGTTTTTT. Translation: CASSASPGGGARRNTGELFF.

The rearrangement joins TRBV18 to TRBJ2-1; D is perhaps TRBD2 (6 bases). From germline, CDR1 is KGHSH and CDR2 LQKENI. The CDR3 length is 15 residues. Between the trimmed V and J ends, which lost 5 bases and 0 bases, there was a span of 11 bases. The CDR3 reads CASSTYGGSYNEQFF. CDR3 coding DNA: TGTGCCAGCTCAACATACGGGGGCTCCTACAATGAGCAGTTCTTC.

The chain couples TRBV15 to TRBJ2-5; 8 positions agree with TRBD1. This CDR3 contains 15 residues. The V gene's germline CDR1 is LNHNV and CDR2 YYDKDF (reference sequence). V gave up 3 bases and J gave up 5 bases; unmatched junction bases: 8. The CDR3 loop is CATSSYGQGSETQYF. The CDR3 DNA sequence: TGTGCCACCAGCAGCTACGGACAGGGAAGCGAGACCCAGTACTTC. Based on the CDR3 plus reference TRBV15 and TRBJ2-5, the full variable domain is DAMVIQNPRYQVTQFGKPVTLSCSQTLNHNVMYWYQQKSSQAPKLLFHYYDKDFNNEADTPDNFQSRRPNTSFCFLDIRSPGLGDTAMYLCATSSYGQGSETQYFGPGTRLLVL.

The chain has TRBV5-1 and TRBJ2-7, with 8 bases fitting TRBD2. Germline V gives CDR1 SGHRS, CDR2 YFSETQ. V lost 2 bases to trimming and J lost 0 bases; unmatched junction nucleotides: 10. The CDR3 runs 17 residues. The CDR3 reads CASSFLPGLGSSYEQYF. CDR3 coding DNA: TGCGCCAGCAGCTTTTTACCGGGACTAGGGTCCTCCTACGAGCAGTACTTC.

This clone has a single count. The rearrangement joins TRBV5-1 to TRBJ1-1, with 8 bases fitting TRBD1. In germline, CDR1 is SGHRS, CDR2 YFSETQ. The CDR3 consists of 15 residues. V dropped 8 bases and J dropped 1; count of bases not matched to a gene: 10. CDR3 sequence: CASRTGIVSNTEAFF. The CDR3 nucleotides are TGCGCCAGTCGGACAGGGATAGTTTCGAACACTGAAGCTTTCTTT.

The sample holds a few counts of this clone. V usage is TRBV10-1 and J usage is TRBJ2-5; 7 bases line up with TRBD1. The ends lost 0 bases at V and 5 bases at J; junction bases unmatched: 6. Germline-derived CDR1 and CDR2 are WNHNN and SYGVQD (reference sequence). The CDR3 consists of 15 residues. The CDR3 bases are TGCGCCAGCAGTGAGTCCTCAGGGGGTTGGGAGACCCAGTACTTC. As protein: CASSESSGGWETQYF.

V gene TRBV5-1 combines with J gene TRBJ2-7; maybe TRBD1 (6 bases). CDR3 size: 14 residues. Germline V gene lookup returns CDR1 SGHRS and CDR2 YFSETQ. V was trimmed by 4 bases and J by 4 bases, leaving 15 bases between them. CDR3 protein: CASSLQTGAYEQYF. CDR3 nucleotides: TGCGCCAGCAGCCTTCAGACAGGCGCTTACGAGCAGTACTTC.

The chain employs TRBV6-6 and TRBJ2-7; D uncertain. V was clipped by 0 bases and J by 5 bases, with 14 bases between them. Germline CDR1 MNHNY, CDR2 SVGAGI (reference sequence). The CDR3 loop spans 15 amino acids. This chain's CDR3 is CASSYSLPSQDEQYF. In DNA, the CDR3 is TGTGCCAGCAGTTACTCCCTACCGTCTCAAGACGAGCAGTACTTC.